These 21 T cell receptor beta chains were all obtained from the same sample, sequenced in a study of cytomegalovirus exposure and HLA in healthy donors. A multiplex PCR was run with 60 Vbeta primers and 13 Jbeta primers. The assay was immunoSEQ multiplex PCR, and TCRdb's table has in-frame clones only and misses some. The data show 180,000 or so clones, about 80% seen once. The sample consisted of PBMCs. Receptors were obtained from a woman in her twenties or thirties in good health and CMV-seropositive.

Written as DNA, the CDR3 is TGCGCCAGCAGCCAAGAACAGGGGGCTCGTGGCGAGCAGTACTTC. It yields the protein CASSQEQGARGEQYF. The chain combines TRBV4-3 with TRBJ2-7; 9 positions agree with TRBD1. Germline trimming cut 0 bases from V and 6 bases from J; bases unmatched to any gene: 6. CDR3 length: 15 residues. From germline, CDR1 is LGHNA and CDR2 YSLEER.

This chain uses TRBV4-1 with TRBJ1-5; 9 bases agree with TRBD1. This CDR3 is 17 amino acids long. Losses at the gene ends were 3 bases for V and 7 bases for J; bases not matched to a gene: 13. The germline gives CDR1 MGHRA, CDR2 YSYEKL. The CDR3 loop is CASSQLFRDRARQPQHF. Written as DNA, the CDR3 is TGCGCCAGCAGCCAGCTCTTCCGGGACAGGGCAAGACAGCCCCAGCATTTT.

This clone was seen just once. The rearrangement links TRBV5-1 to TRBJ2-2; 8 nucleotides match TRBD1. CDR3 length: 15 amino acids. Per the germline V gene, CDR1 is SGHRS and CDR2 is YFSETQ. J gave up 4 bases and V 4 bases, and 6 bases lay outside the gene matches. The CDR3 is CASSPGTGLTGELFF. CDR3 nucleotide sequence: TGCGCCAGCAGCCCAGGGACAGGACTCACCGGGGAGCTGTTTTTT. Supplemented by reference TRBV5-1 and TRBJ2-2, the full variable domain reads KAGVTQTPRYLIKTRGQQVTLSCSPISGHRSVSWYQQTPGQGLQFLFEYFSETQRNKGNFPGRFSGRQFSNSRSEMNVSTLELGDSALYLCASSPGTGLTGELFFGEGSRLTVL.

The chain combines TRBV14 with TRBJ2-6; 7 bases agree with TRBD1. The germline gives CDR1 SGHDN, CDR2 FVKESK. This CDR3 comprises 19 residues. The V gene end was trimmed by 3 bases and the J gene end by 0 bases; junction bases not matched to a gene: 11. DNA of the CDR3: TGTGCCAGCAGCCAGCGGACAGGCGGCAACCCCTCTGGGGCCAACGTCCTGACTTTC. Translating gives CASSQRTGGNPSGANVLTF.

This chain connects TRBV5-1 to TRBJ2-5; TRBD1 might be the D (6 bases). V lost 5 bases to trimming and J lost 5 bases, with 16 bases between them. Germline V lookup: CDR1 SGHRS, CDR2 YFSETQ. The CDR3 is 14 amino acids. The chain's CDR3 is CASRSQTGYETQYF. The CDR3 nucleotides are TGCGCCAGCAGGTCCCAGACAGGCTATGAGACCCAGTACTTC.

This clone has a handful of counts. The CDR3 nucleotides read TGTGCCAGCAGCTCCCCCCGGACTAGCGAACACAATGAGCAGTTCTTC. Amino acid sequence: CASSSPRTSEHNEQFF. The rearrangement links TRBV7-9 to TRBJ2-1; TRBD2 agrees at 9 bases. CDR3 length equals 16 residues. CDR1 is SEHNR and CDR2 is FQNEAQ in the germline V gene (reference sequence). The J segment lost 5 bases and the V segment lost 4 bases, leaving 9 bases of the junction unmatched.

The chain is built from TRBV7-8 and TRBJ2-6; 7 nucleotides agree with TRBD1. Trimming at V came to 5 bases and at J to 0 bases, leaving 7 bases not matched to a gene. This CDR3 is built from 17 residues. Germline V gives CDR1 SGHVS, CDR2 FQNEAQ. The CDR3, as DNA: TGTGCCAGCAGCCTCCGGGACAGCGTCTCTGGGGCCAACGTCCTGACTTTC. Its protein is CASSLRDSVSGANVLTF.

This clone was seen just once. J is TRBJ2-7 and V is TRBV25-1, with a tentative D call TRBD2 (6 bases). V lost 4 bases to trimming and J lost 2 bases, with 9 bases between them. Looked up from germline, CDR1 is MGHDK and CDR2 is SYGVNS. This CDR3 has 13 residues. CDR3 region: CASSVTGAYEQYF. CDR3 DNA sequence: TGTGCCAGCAGTGTGACGGGGGCCTACGAGCAGTACTTC.

This CDR3 reads CACATGAYEQYF. Written as DNA, the CDR3 is TGTGCCTGTGCAACAGGGGCCTACGAGCAGTACTTC. The genes are TRBV30 and TRBJ2-7, with TRBD1 identical over 7 bases. Germline assignment: CDR1 GTSNPN and CDR2 SVGIG (reference sequence). J lost 2 bases, V lost 6 bases, and 4 bases had no gene match. The CDR3 runs 12 residues.

This chain connects TRBV7-2 to TRBJ2-2; 9 bases map to TRBD2. This CDR3 comprises 14 residues. The germline V gene encodes CDR1 SGHTA and CDR2 FQGNSA. V shed 1 base and J 7 bases; nucleotides not matched to a gene: 1. The CDR3 bases are TGTGCCAGCAGCTTAGGGACTAGCGTCGGGGAGCTGTTTTTT. Protein sequence: CASSLGTSVGELFF. Combining the CDR3 with reference TRBV7-2 and TRBJ2-2 gives the whole variable domain GAGVSQSPSNKVTEKGKDVELRCDPISGHTALYWYRQSLGQGLEFLIYFQGNSAPDKSGLPSDRFSAERTGGSVSTLTIQRTQQEDSAVYLCASSLGTSVGELFFGEGSRLTVL.

CDR3 bases: TGTGCCAGCAGTGAATGGCTCTCGGCTAGCGGAGGCCCCACCATGCGGCAGTTCTTC. Protein sequence: CASSEWLSASGGPTMRQFF. V and J are TRBV6-1 and TRBJ2-1; 7 bases fit TRBD2. This CDR3 region has 19 residues. V lost 2 bases to trimming and J lost 12 bases; unmatched junction nucleotides: 25. Germline lookup yields CDR1 MNHNS and CDR2 SASEGT.

The V gene is TRBV4-1, the J gene TRBJ1-3; D is uncertain. Germline V gene sequence: CDR1 MGHRA, CDR2 YSYEKL. The V and J ends lost 0 bases and 0 bases respectively, with 12 bases between them. This CDR3 spans 17 amino acids. CDR3 in amino acids: CASSQDARGSSGNTIYF. CDR3 sequence (DNA): TGCGCCAGCAGCCAAGATGCTCGCGGGAGCTCTGGAAACACCATATATTTT.

The chain links TRBV9 to TRBJ1-1; D ambiguous. V was pared by 0 bases and J by 1 base, with 16 bases between. There are 17 residues in the CDR3. Germline CDR1 is SGDLS and CDR2 is YYNGEE. The CDR3, as DNA: TGTGCCAGCAGCGTAGATGAGTCTCGTTATCCGAACACTGAAGCTTTCTTT. It encodes CASSVDESRYPNTEAFF.

The chain combines TRBV5-4 with TRBJ2-7; 9 bases agree with TRBD2. V lost 3 bases to trimming and J lost 5 bases; unmatched junction nucleotides: 6. The CDR3 extends over 14 amino acids. Germline V gene data show CDR1 as SGHNT and CDR2 as YYREEE (reference sequence). The CDR3 DNA reads as TGTGCCAGCAGCTCCTTAGCGGGAGAGGACGAGCAGTACTTC. Its translation is CASSSLAGEDEQYF.

This rearrangement joins TRBV2 to TRBJ2-7; 14 nucleotides match TRBD2. CDR3 length equals 16 residues. The junction had 9 bases not matched to a gene; V was cut back by 6 bases and J by 5 bases. Per germline, CDR1 SNHLY and CDR2 FYNNEI. CDR3 in amino acids: CASRIGTSGRSDEQYF. The CDR3 region has the DNA TGTGCCAGCAGGATTGGGACTAGCGGGAGATCGGACGAGCAGTACTTC.

The rearrangement links TRBV6-4 to TRBJ1-5; D not resolved. Trimming left V 5 bases short and J 10 bases short, with 12 bases between. This CDR3 comprises 12 residues. The germline CDR1 and CDR2 sequences are MRHNA and SNTAGT. The CDR3 protein is CASSLPHSPQHF. The CDR3 DNA reads TGTGCCAGCAGTCTTCCCCACAGTCCCCAGCATTTT.

This clone was observed a handful of times. The chain combines TRBV7-2 with TRBJ1-1; a weak D match, TRBD1 (6 bases). The CDR3 spans 14 residues. Trimming pared 3 bases from V and 7 bases from J, leaving 15 bases between. Looked up from germline, CDR1 is SGHTA and CDR2 is FQGNSA. The DNA of the CDR3 is TGTGCCAGCAGCTTTACAGGGTGGACGGGTGAAGCTTTCTTT. It is translated as CASSFTGWTGEAFF.

The CDR3 DNA is TGTGCCAGCAGCTTCCAAACAAGAACTGAAGCTTTCTTT. Translating it yields CASSFQTRTEAFF. V usage is TRBV7-2 and J usage is TRBJ1-1; no firm D call. CDR1 is SGHTA and CDR2 is FQGNSA in the germline V gene. Trimming pared 3 bases from V and 5 bases from J, leaving 10 bases between. The CDR3 totals 13 residues.

The rearrangement links TRBV28 to TRBJ1-5; TRBD1 matches 8 bases. Per the germline V gene, CDR1 is MDHEN and CDR2 is SYDVKM. The CDR3 spans 16 residues. Trimming removed 1 base from V and 5 bases from J; junction bases left unmatched: 7. CDR3 amino acids: CASSLSGQGGDQPQHF. The DNA of the CDR3 is TGTGCCAGCAGTTTATCTGGACAGGGTGGCGATCAGCCCCAGCATTTT. Full variable domain (rest looked up from reference TRBV28 and TRBJ1-5): DVKVTQSSRYLVKRTGEKVFLECVQDMDHENMFWYRQDPGLGLRLIYFSYDVKMKEKGDIPEGYSVSREKKERFSLILESASTNQTSMYLCASSLSGQGGDQPQHFGDGTRLSIL.

V is TRBV6-5 and J is TRBJ1-1; the D is unclear. Germline assignment: CDR1 MNHEY and CDR2 SVGAGI. V gave up 5 bases and J gave up 0 bases, with 13 bases separating them. The CDR3 spans 15 residues. The CDR3 is CASSPSMGMNTEAFF. CDR3 nucleotides: TGTGCCAGCAGTCCTTCGATGGGCATGAACACTGAAGCTTTCTTT.

V and J are TRBV6-5 and TRBJ1-1, with D possibly being TRBD1 (6 bases). CDR3 length equals 13 residues. The V end was cut by 5 bases, the J end by 7 bases, with 14 bases between. Per germline, CDR1 MNHEY and CDR2 SVGAGI. The CDR3 sequence: CASSEGDEGEAFF. The CDR3 DNA sequence: TGTGCCAGCAGTGAGGGGGACGAGGGTGAAGCTTTCTTT.